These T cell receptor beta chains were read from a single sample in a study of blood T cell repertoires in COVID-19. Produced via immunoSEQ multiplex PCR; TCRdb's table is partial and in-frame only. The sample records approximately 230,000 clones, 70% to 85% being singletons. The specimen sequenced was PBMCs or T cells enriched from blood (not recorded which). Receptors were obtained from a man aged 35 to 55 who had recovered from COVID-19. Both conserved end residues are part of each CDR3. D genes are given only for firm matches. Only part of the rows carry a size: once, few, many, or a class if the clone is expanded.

DNA: TGTGCCAGTAGTAGGAGTTCCAATCAGCCCCAGCATTTT
CDR3: CASSRSSNQPQHF
D: .
J: TRBJ1-5
size: .
V: TRBV19

DNA: TGTGCCAGCTCACGCACGACCGAGGGGGATTCACCCCTCCACTTT
CDR3: CASSRTTEGDSPLHF
D: .
J: TRBJ1-6
size: few
V: TRBV18

DNA: TGTGCCAGCAGCTTGGACAGGGGCACCGGGGAGCTGTTTTTT
CDR3: CASSLDRGTGELFF
D: TRBD1
J: TRBJ2-2
size: .
V: TRBV7-9

DNA: TGTGCTAGTGGTTTGGCGGCTGGGCGGGGGGTCGACTGGAACACCGGGGAGCTGTTTTTT
CDR3: CASGLAAGRGVDWNTGELFF
D: TRBD2
J: TRBJ2-2
size: .
V: TRBV12-5

DNA: TGCAGCGTTACCGGGACAGGCGACAATCAGCCCCAGCATTTT
CDR3: CSVTGTGDNQPQHF
D: TRBD1
J: TRBJ1-5
size: many
V: TRBV29-1

DNA: TGTGCCAGCAGCTTAAAAGCAGGCTACAATGAGCAGTTCTTC
CDR3: CASSLKAGYNEQFF
D: .
J: TRBJ2-1
size: .
V: TRBV11-2

DNA: TGCGCCAGCAACAGCGGGGGGTTAGATACGCAGTATTTT
CDR3: CASNSGGLDTQYF
D: TRBD2
J: TRBJ2-3
size: .
V: TRBV5-1

DNA: TGTGCCAGCAACAAGGGGCAGATGGGCTATGGCTACACCTTC
CDR3: CASNKGQMGYGYTF
D: .
J: TRBJ1-2
size: .
V: TRBV6-5

DNA: TGTGCCCTATCTAGCGGGAGGCTCTACAATGAGCAGTTCTTC
CDR3: CALSSGRLYNEQFF
D: TRBD2
J: TRBJ2-1
size: .
V: TRBV10-3

DNA: TGTGCCAGCAGTGAGGCGGGGGCCCCCAATCAGCCCCAGCATTTT
CDR3: CASSEAGAPNQPQHF
D: .
J: TRBJ1-5
size: .
V: TRBV6-1

DNA: TGCGCCAGCAGCCAAGACAGGGGGGCTTCACCCCTCCACTTT
CDR3: CASSQDRGASPLHF
D: TRBD1
J: TRBJ1-6
size: once
V: TRBV4-3

DNA: TGTGCCAGCAGCTTAGAGGGACAGGGGAATTCACCCCTCCACTTT
CDR3: CASSLEGQGNSPLHF
D: TRBD1
J: TRBJ1-6
size: .
V: TRBV7-8

DNA: TGTGCCAGCAGCCAAAGGGGGGGTTCACCCCTCCACTTT
CDR3: CASSQRGGSPLHF
D: .
J: TRBJ1-6
size: .
V: TRBV3-1/TRBV3-2

DNA: TGTGCCAGCACCCGACAGGGAACTGCTTCCGAGCAGTACTTC
CDR3: CASTRQGTASEQYF
D: TRBD1
J: TRBJ2-7
size: many
V: TRBV28

DNA: TGTGCCAGCAGTGTCAGAACTGAAGCTTTCTTT
CDR3: CASSVRTEAFF
D: .
J: TRBJ1-1
size: few
V: TRBV2

DNA: TGTGCCAGCAGCTTAGAAGTCGGCTCTGGAAACACCATATATTTT
CDR3: CASSLEVGSGNTIYF
D: .
J: TRBJ1-3
size: .
V: TRBV7-6

DNA: TGTGCCAGCAGCCCCACAACCCGGGGGACTGGGGAGCTGTTTTTT
CDR3: CASSPTTRGTGELFF
D: .
J: TRBJ2-2
size: few
V: TRBV7-3

DNA: TGTGCCAGCAGCTTTAGCGGGGTGGAGACCCAGTACTTC
CDR3: CASSFSGVETQYF
D: TRBD2
J: TRBJ2-5
size: .
V: TRBV7-2

DNA: TGTGCCAGCAGTTTACGGGACAGGGTTGGGGAGCAGTACTTC
CDR3: CASSLRDRVGEQYF
D: TRBD1
J: TRBJ2-7
size: .
V: TRBV27

DNA: TGTGCCAGCACCCCCGAGGCAGGGCACTATGGCTACACCTTC
CDR3: CASTPEAGHYGYTF
D: .
J: TRBJ1-2
size: once
V: TRBV6-4

DNA: TGTGCCACCAGCAGAGATGGGGGGAACAATTCACCCCTCCACTTT
CDR3: CATSRDGGNNSPLHF
D: .
J: TRBJ1-6
size: .
V: TRBV15

DNA: TGCGCCAGCAGCTTGGATCTAGCGGGGAATACAGATACGCAGTATTTT
CDR3: CASSLDLAGNTDTQYF
D: TRBD2
J: TRBJ2-3
size: few
V: TRBV5-1

DNA: TGTGCCAGCAGCGTAGATGCAGCGGGAGGGAAAAACATTCAGTACTTC
CDR3: CASSVDAAGGKNIQYF
D: TRBD2
J: TRBJ2-4
size: .
V: TRBV9

DNA: TGTGCCAGCAGTTTCGGGGGGGCACCTAATGAAAAACTGTTTTTT
CDR3: CASSFGGAPNEKLFF
D: .
J: TRBJ1-4
size: .
V: TRBV28

DNA: TGTGCCAGCAGCTTGGCCCAGCAGGGTAATGCTCGGGGCTACACCTTC
CDR3: CASSLAQQGNARGYTF
D: .
J: TRBJ1-2
size: .
V: TRBV5-5

DNA: TGTGCCAGCAGCCAGGACATCCAAGAGACCCAGTACTTC
CDR3: CASSQDIQETQYF
D: .
J: TRBJ2-5
size: .
V: TRBV3-1/TRBV3-2

DNA: TGTGCCAGCAGCTTTTCAGGGGACACTGAAGCTTTCTTT
CDR3: CASSFSGDTEAFF
D: .
J: TRBJ1-1
size: few
V: TRBV7-3

DNA: TGTGCCAGCTCGGCTTCCGGGACAGGGGATCAGCCCCAGCATTTT
CDR3: CASSASGTGDQPQHF
D: TRBD1
J: TRBJ1-5
size: .
V: TRBV18

DNA: TGTGCCAGCAGTTACGGTACGGGGAGTACCTACGAGCAGTACTTC
CDR3: CASSYGTGSTYEQYF
D: .
J: TRBJ2-7
size: .
V: TRBV6-5

DNA: TGTGCCAGCAAAACTTGGTCACAGGTGAATTCACCCCTCCACTTT
CDR3: CASKTWSQVNSPLHF
D: .
J: TRBJ1-6
size: .
V: TRBV5-6